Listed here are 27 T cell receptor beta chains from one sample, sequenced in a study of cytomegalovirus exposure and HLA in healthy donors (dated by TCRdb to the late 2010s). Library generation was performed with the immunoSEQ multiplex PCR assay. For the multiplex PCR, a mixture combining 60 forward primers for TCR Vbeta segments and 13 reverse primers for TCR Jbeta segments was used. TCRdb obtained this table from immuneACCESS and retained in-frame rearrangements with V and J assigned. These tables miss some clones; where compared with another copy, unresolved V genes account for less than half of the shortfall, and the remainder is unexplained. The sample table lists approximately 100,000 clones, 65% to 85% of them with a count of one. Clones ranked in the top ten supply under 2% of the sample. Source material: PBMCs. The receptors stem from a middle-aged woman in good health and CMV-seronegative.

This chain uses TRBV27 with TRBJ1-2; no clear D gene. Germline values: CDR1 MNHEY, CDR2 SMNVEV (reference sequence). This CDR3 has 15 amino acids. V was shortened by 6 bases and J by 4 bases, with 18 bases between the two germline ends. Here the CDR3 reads CASRSLTGLVYGYTF. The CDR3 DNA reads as TGTGCCAGCAGATCCTTAACGGGGTTGGTCTATGGCTACACCTTC.

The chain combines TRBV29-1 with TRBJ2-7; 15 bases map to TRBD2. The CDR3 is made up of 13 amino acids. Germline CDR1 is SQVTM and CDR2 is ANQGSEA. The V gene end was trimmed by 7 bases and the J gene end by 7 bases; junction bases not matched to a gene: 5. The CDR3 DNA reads TGCAGCGGAATGGGACTAGCGGGAGGAGAGCAGTACTTC. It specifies CSGMGLAGGEQYF.

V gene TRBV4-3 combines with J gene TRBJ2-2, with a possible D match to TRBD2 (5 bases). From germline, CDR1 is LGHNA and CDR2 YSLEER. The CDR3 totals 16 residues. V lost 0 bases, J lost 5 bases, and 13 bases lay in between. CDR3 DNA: TGCGCCAGCAGCCAAGACGATTCGCGGGTAACCGGGGAGCTGTTTTTT. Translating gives CASSQDDSRVTGELFF.

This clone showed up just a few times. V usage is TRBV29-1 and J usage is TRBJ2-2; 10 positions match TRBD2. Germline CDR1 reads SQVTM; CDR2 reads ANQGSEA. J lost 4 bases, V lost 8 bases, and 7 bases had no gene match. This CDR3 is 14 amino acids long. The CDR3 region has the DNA TGCAGCACTGCTAGCGGGAGTCCCACCGGGGAGCTGTTTTTT. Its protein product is CSTASGSPTGELFF.

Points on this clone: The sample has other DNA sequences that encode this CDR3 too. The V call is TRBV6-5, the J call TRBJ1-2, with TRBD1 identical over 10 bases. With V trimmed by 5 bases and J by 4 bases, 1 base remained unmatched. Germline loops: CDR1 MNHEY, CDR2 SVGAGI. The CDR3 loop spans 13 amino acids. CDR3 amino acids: CASSRDRGYGYTF. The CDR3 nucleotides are TGTGCCAGCAGTAGGGACAGGGGCTATGGCTACACCTTC.

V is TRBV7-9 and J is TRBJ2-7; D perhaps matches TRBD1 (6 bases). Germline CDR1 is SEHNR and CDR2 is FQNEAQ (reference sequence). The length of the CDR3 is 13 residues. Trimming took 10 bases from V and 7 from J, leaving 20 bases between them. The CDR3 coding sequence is TGTGCCATCCTAGGCGTAGTAGGGGGTGAGCAGTACTTC. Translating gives CAILGVVGGEQYF.

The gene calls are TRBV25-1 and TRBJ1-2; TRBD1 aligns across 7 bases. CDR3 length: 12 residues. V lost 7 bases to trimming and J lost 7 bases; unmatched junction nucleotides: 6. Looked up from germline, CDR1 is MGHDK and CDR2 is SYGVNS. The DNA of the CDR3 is TGTGCCAGCACAACAGGGGCGAGTGGCTACACCTTC. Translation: CASTTGASGYTF.

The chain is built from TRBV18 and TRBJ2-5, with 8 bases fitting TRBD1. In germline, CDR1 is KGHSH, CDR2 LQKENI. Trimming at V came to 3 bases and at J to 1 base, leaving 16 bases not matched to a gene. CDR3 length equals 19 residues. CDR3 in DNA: TGTGCCAGCTCACCGGTTCAATCCCGGGACAGGAACTTCCAAGAGACCCAGTACTTC. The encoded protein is CASSPVQSRDRNFQETQYF.

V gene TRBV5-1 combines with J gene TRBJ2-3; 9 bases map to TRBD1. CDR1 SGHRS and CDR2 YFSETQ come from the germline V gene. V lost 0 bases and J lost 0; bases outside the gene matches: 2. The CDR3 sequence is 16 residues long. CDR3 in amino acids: CASSLVQGASTDTQYF. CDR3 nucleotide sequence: TGCGCCAGCAGCTTGGTACAGGGGGCTAGCACAGATACGCAGTATTTT.

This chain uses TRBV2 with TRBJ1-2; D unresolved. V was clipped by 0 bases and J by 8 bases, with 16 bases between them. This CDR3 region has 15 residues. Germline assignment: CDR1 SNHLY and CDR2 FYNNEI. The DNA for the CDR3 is TGTGCCAGCAGTGAAGCGAAGTCGAGGGCCCAAGGCTACACCTTC. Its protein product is CASSEAKSRAQGYTF.

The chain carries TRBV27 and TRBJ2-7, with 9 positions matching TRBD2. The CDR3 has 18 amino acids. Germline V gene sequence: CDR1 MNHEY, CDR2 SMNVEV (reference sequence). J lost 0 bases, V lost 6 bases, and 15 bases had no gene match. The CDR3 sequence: CASSLTLLTSGNSYEQYF. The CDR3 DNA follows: TGTGCCAGCAGCCTAACCCTCCTGACTAGCGGAAACTCCTACGAGCAGTACTTC.

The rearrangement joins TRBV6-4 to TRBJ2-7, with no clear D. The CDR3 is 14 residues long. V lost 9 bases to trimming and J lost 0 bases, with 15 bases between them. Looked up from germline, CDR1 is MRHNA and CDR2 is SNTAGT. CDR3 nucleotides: TGTGCCAGAAGACGGCGGCCTTTCTCCTACGAGCAGTACTTC. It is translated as CARRRRPFSYEQYF.

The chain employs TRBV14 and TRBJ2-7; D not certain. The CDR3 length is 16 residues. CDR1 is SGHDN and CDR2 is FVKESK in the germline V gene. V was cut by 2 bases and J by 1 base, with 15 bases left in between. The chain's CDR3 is CASSQFPKLVSYEQYF. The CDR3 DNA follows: TGTGCCAGCAGCCAATTTCCCAAACTGGTTTCCTACGAGCAGTACTTC.

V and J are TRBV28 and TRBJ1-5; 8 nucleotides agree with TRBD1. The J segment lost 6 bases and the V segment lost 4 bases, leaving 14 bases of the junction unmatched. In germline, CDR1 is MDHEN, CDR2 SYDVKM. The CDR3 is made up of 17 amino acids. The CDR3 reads CASSSRRGRVGGQPQHF. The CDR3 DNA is TGTGCCAGCAGTTCCCGCAGGGGGCGCGTTGGCGGTCAGCCCCAGCATTTT.

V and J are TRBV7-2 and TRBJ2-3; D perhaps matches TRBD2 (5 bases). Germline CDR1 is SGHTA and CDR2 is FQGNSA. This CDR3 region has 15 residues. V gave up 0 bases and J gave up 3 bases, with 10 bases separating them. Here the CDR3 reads CASSLAYGETDTQYF. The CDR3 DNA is TGTGCCAGCAGCTTAGCTTACGGGGAAACAGATACGCAGTATTTT.

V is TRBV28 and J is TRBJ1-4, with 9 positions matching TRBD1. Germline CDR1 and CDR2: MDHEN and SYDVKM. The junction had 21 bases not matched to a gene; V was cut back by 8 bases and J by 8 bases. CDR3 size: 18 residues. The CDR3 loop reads CASGGQGISPLGGEKLFF. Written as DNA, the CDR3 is TGTGCCAGCGGGGGACAGGGCATATCCCCCCTGGGTGGGGAAAAACTGTTTTTT.

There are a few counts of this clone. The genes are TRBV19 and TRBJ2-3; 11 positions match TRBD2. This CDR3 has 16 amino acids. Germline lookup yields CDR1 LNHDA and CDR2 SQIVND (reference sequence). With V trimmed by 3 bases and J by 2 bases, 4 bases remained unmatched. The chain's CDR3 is CASSIDSGGATDTQYF. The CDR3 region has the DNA TGTGCCAGTAGTATTGATAGCGGGGGGGCCACAGATACGCAGTATTTT.

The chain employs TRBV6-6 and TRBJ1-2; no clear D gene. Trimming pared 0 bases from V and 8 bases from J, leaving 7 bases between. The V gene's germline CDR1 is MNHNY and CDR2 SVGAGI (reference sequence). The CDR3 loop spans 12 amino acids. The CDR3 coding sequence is TGTGCCAGCAGTTACTCAGACTTGGGCTACACCTTC. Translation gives CASSYSDLGYTF.

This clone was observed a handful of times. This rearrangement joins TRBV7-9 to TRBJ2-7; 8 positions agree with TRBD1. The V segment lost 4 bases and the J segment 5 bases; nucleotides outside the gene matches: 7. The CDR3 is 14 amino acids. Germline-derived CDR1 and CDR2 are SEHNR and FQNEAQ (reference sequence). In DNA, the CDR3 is TGTGCCAGCAGCTCACCAAGGACAGGGAACGAGCAGTACTTC. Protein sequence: CASSSPRTGNEQYF. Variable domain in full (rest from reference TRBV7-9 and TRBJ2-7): DTGVSQNPRHKITKRGQNVTFRCDPISEHNRLYWYRQTLGQGPEFLTYFQNEAQLEKSRLLSDRFSAERPKGSFSTLEIQRTEQGDSAMYLCASSSPRTGNEQYFGPGTRLTVT.

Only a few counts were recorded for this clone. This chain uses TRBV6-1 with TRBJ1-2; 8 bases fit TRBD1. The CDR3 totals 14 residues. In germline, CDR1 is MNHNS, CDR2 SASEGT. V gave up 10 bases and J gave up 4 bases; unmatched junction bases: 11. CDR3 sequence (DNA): TGTGCCACCTACCGCGGACAGGGAAGCTATGGCTACACCTTC. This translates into CATYRGQGSYGYTF.

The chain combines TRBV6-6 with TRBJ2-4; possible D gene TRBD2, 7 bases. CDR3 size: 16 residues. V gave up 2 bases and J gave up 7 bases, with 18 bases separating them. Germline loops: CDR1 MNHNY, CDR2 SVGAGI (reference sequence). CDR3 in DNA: TGTGCCAGCAGTTACGAGGGCGGGGGCCGCTCCAACATTCAGTACTTC. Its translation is CASSYEGGGRSNIQYF.

CDR3: CASSFSQAANTGELFF. The CDR3 DNA is TGTGCCAGCAGCTTCAGTCAGGCCGCGAACACCGGGGAGCTGTTTTTT. V usage is TRBV7-3 and J usage is TRBJ2-2; D gene unclear. V gave up 3 bases and J gave up 0 bases, with 11 bases separating them. From germline, CDR1 is SGHTA and CDR2 FQGTGA. This CDR3 is built from 16 residues.

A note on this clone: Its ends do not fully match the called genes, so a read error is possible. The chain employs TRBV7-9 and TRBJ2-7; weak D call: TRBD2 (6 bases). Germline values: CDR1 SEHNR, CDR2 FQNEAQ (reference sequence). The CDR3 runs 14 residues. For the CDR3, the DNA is TGTTCCAGCAGTTTGGCGGGACCGGCTAACGAGCAGTACTTC. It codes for CSSSLAGPANEQYF.

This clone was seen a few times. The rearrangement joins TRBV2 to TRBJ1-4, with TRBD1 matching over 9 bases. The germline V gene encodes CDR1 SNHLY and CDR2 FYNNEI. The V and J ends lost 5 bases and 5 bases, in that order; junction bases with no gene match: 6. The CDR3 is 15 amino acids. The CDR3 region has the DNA TGTGCCAGCAGTTTTAACAGGGGGCCCAATGAAAAACTGTTTTTT. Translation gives CASSFNRGPNEKLFF. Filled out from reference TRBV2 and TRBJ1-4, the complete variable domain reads EPEVTQTPSHQVTQMGQEVILRCVPISNHLYFYWYRQILGQKVEFLVSFYNNEISEKSEIFDDQFSVERPDGSNFTLKIRSTKLEDSAMYFCASSFNRGPNEKLFFGSGTQLSVL.

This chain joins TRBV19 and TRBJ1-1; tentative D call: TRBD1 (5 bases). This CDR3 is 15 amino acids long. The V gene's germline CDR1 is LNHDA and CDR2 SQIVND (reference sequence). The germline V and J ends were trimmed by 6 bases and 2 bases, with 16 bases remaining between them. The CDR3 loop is CASSYDSRLNTEAFF. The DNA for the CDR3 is TGTGCCAGTAGCTATGACAGTAGATTAAACACTGAAGCTTTCTTT.

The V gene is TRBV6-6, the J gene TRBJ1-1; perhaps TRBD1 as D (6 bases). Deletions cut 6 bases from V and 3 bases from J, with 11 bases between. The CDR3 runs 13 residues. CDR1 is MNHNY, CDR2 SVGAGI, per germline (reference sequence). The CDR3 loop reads CASRTAGDTEAFF. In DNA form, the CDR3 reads TGTGCCAGCAGAACGGCAGGGGACACTGAAGCTTTCTTT.

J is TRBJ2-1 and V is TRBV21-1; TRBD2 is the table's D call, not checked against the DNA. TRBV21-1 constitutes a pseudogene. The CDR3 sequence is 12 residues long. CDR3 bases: TGTGCCAGCAGCAATAATTGGCAAGAGGGGTTCTTC. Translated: CASSNNWQEGFF.